The source of this T cell receptor (beta chain) is a study of blood T cells in healthy people across ages. Whole-study findings and limits: Older individuals had lower TCR beta diversity per million T cells (the decline was roughly linear).

Alongside a J-beta primer mix, a sample-barcoded 5' primer served in a second PCR lasting about 7 to 12 cycles. Each cDNA molecule carried a tag from a template-switch adaptor that contained 12 random nucleotides. TCRdb re-called the 5' RACE reads with MiXCR, one entry per CDR3 protein. The sample records roughly 1.9 million distinct CDR3 sequences, about 39% being singletons. About this clonotype: The antigen is not known.

The CDR3 loop spans 16 amino acids. Germline CDR1 is SGDLS and CDR2 is YYNGEE. The V end lost 0 bases, the J end lost 5 bases, and 15 bases lay between the germline ends. The sequenced material came from blood. The chain is built from TRBV9 and TRBJ1-5; D gene unclear. The receptor was derived from a human donor in good health. This CDR3 is CASSVDGGGSDQPQHF. Here the CDR3 DNA reads TGTGCCAGCAGCGTAGATGGAGGAGGGTCCGATCAGCCCCAGCATTTT.